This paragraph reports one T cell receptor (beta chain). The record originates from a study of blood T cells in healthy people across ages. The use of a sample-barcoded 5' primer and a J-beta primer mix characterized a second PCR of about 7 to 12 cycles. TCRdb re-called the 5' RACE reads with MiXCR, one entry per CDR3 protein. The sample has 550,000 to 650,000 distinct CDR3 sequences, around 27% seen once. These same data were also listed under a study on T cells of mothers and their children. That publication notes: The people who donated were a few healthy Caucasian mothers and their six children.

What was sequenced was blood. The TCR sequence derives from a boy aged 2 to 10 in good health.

DNA of the CDR3: TGTGCCATCAGTGCGGGCGGGAGGCTCTCCTCCTACGAGCAGTACTTC. It yields the protein CAISAGGRLSSYEQYF. V is TRBV10-3 and J is TRBJ2-7; 8 nucleotides agree with TRBD2. The junction had 8 bases not matched to a gene; V was cut back by 4 bases and J by 0 bases. The CDR3 runs 16 residues. Germline values: CDR1 ENHRY, CDR2 SYGVKD.